The 28 T cell receptor beta chains listed next were all sequenced from one sample in a study of blood T cell repertoires in COVID-19 (dated by TCRdb to the early 2020s). Libraries came from the immunoSEQ multiplex PCR assay. Sourced from immuneACCESS, this table was stored by TCRdb with only in-frame sequences that have V and J called. A share of the clones is absent; for the studies checked, an unresolved V gene accounts for under half, and the remainder has no known explanation. Here the sample has about 62,000 clones; 70% to 80% occur a single time. The top ten clonotypes cover 15% to 20% of the sample. What was sequenced was peripheral blood. These receptors were collected from a man aged 55 to 70 with acute or convalescent COVID-19.

J is TRBJ2-3 and V is TRBV7-2; TRBD2 matches at 13 bases. There are 14 residues in the CDR3. Per germline, CDR1 SGHTA and CDR2 FQGNSA. V dropped 4 bases and J dropped 6; count of bases not matched to a gene: 1. This CDR3 is CASSWTSGSDTQYF. The CDR3 DNA is TGTGCCAGCAGCTGGACTAGCGGGAGTGATACGCAGTATTTT.

This chain links TRBV7-6 with TRBJ2-6; no definite D call. This CDR3 is built from 10 residues. Germline CDR1 is SGHVS and CDR2 is FNYEAQ. V gave up 11 bases and J gave up 12 bases, with 11 bases separating them. In DNA form, the CDR3 reads TGTGCCGGCTTTCCCCCCGTCCTGACTTTC. The encoded protein is CAGFPPVLTF.

The CDR3 coding sequence is TGTGCCAGCAGCCCTCGGGGACTAGCGAACACCGGGGAGCTGTTTTTT. Its translation: CASSPRGLANTGELFF. The chain uses TRBV4-2 and TRBJ2-2, with 8 positions matching TRBD2. Germline V gene sequence: CDR1 LGHNA, CDR2 YNFKEQ. The J segment lost 0 bases and the V segment lost 4 bases, leaving 4 bases of the junction unmatched. CDR3 size: 16 residues.

The V call is TRBV3-1 (or the pseudogene TRBV3-2), the J call TRBJ2-5; D is possibly TRBD2 (5 bases). Germline values: CDR1 LGHDT, CDR2 YNNKEL (reference sequence). Trimming removed 0 bases from V and 5 bases from J, with 16 bases in between. This CDR3 comprises 16 residues. In nucleotides, the CDR3 is TGTGCCAGCAGCCAAGAAACCAGCGGAGGCCCGGAGACCCAGTACTTC. Protein product: CASSQETSGGPETQYF.

This rearrangement joins TRBV4-3 to TRBJ2-7; 9 nucleotides align to TRBD1. Trimming at V came to 3 bases and at J to 5 bases, leaving 8 bases not matched to a gene. CDR1 is LGHNA and CDR2 is YSLEER in the germline V gene. CDR3 length: 15 residues. The chain's CDR3 is CASSQPGQGTNEQYF. In nucleotides, the CDR3 is TGCGCCAGCAGCCAGCCGGGACAGGGTACTAACGAGCAGTACTTC.

This chain connects TRBV24-1 to TRBJ2-1, with D tentatively TRBD1 (6 bases). V was cut by 0 bases and J by 7 bases, with 18 bases left in between. Per germline, CDR1 KGHDR and CDR2 SFDVKD. CDR3 size: 17 residues. The CDR3 loop reads CATSDLHGRGRYNEQFF. The CDR3 nucleotides read TGTGCCACCAGTGATTTGCACGGCAGGGGCCGGTATAATGAGCAGTTCTTC.

The chain is built from TRBV7-2 and TRBJ2-4; D possibly corresponds to TRBD1 (5 bases). Germline V gene sequence: CDR1 SGHTA, CDR2 FQGNSA. CDR3 size: 13 residues. The ends were cut back, 1 base at V and 8 bases at J, with 9 bases in the middle. CDR3 amino acids: CASSLGREDIQYF. In DNA form, the CDR3 reads TGTGCCAGCAGCTTAGGCAGGGAAGACATTCAGTACTTC.

The V and J genes are TRBV27 and TRBJ2-7; 8 nucleotides line up with TRBD2. CDR1 and CDR2 from the germline V gene are MNHEY and SMNVEV (reference sequence). The CDR3 runs 14 residues. V lost 3 bases, J lost 5 bases, and 6 bases stayed unmatched. CDR3 nucleotides: TGTGCCAGCAGTTTCCAGCGGGAGACGGACGAGCAGTACTTC. Its translation: CASSFQRETDEQYF.

This rearrangement joins TRBV19 to TRBJ1-5, with 11 positions matching TRBD1. This CDR3 region has 16 residues. From germline, CDR1 is LNHDA and CDR2 SQIVND (reference sequence). V lost 5 bases and J lost 2; bases outside the gene matches: 5. The DNA for the CDR3 is TGTGCCAGTAGTCCCGGACAGGGGGCGGGCAATCAGCCCCAGCATTTT. The encoded protein is CASSPGQGAGNQPQHF.

The rearrangement joins TRBV7-2 to TRBJ2-3; tentative D call: TRBD1 (5 bases). Deletions cut 0 bases from V and 0 bases from J, with 16 bases between. Germline assignment: CDR1 SGHTA and CDR2 FQGNSA. This CDR3 is built from 18 residues. CDR3 bases: TGTGCCAGCAGCTTAGCCGGCGGTCTTGGGGCTAGCACAGATACGCAGTATTTT. Its protein is CASSLAGGLGASTDTQYF.

The J gene is TRBJ1-6, the V gene TRBV7-2; 7 nucleotides align to TRBD1. Germline lookup yields CDR1 SGHTA and CDR2 FQGNSA. V lost 5 bases and J lost 5; bases outside the gene matches: 6. The CDR3 covers 15 residues. CDR3 loop: CASSRHRGDNSPLHF. The CDR3 DNA follows: TGTGCCAGCAGCCGCCACAGGGGAGATAATTCACCCCTCCACTTT.

CDR3 nucleotide sequence: TGCGCCAGCAGCCAAGATTTCGCAGGGAGGAATCAGCCCCAGCATTTT. Translated, it gives CASSQDFAGRNQPQHF. The J gene is TRBJ1-5, the V gene TRBV4-1; perhaps TRBD1 as D (5 bases). V was trimmed by 0 bases and J by 4 bases, leaving 13 bases between them. Germline CDR1 and CDR2: MGHRA and YSYEKL. The CDR3 spans 16 residues.

The chain carries TRBV11-2 and TRBJ2-1; D possibly corresponds to TRBD1 (6 bases). The V end lost 4 bases, the J end lost 8 bases, and 12 bases lay between the germline ends. The germline V gene has CDR1 SGHAT and CDR2 FQNNGV. CDR3 length equals 13 residues. CDR3 sequence (DNA): TGTGCCAGCAGCTCGGGACATTGGGATGAGCAGTTCTTC. Protein: CASSSGHWDEQFF.

The gene calls are TRBV27 and TRBJ2-3; D unclear. The CDR3 extends over 13 amino acids. CDR1 MNHEY and CDR2 SMNVEV come from the germline V gene (reference sequence). V lost 4 bases and J lost 1, with 6 bases in between. CDR3 protein: CASSSRGTDTQYF. CDR3 in DNA: TGTGCCAGCAGTTCAAGAGGCACAGATACGCAGTATTTT.

The sample holds a few counts of this clone. The V gene is TRBV29-1, the J gene TRBJ2-5; TRBD1 matches at 10 bases. CDR1 and CDR2 from the germline V gene are SQVTM and ANQGSEA. The CDR3 has 14 residues. V lost 8 bases and J lost 4; bases outside the gene matches: 10. Here the CDR3 reads CSTFWTGGVETQYF. CDR3 in DNA: TGCAGCACCTTCTGGACAGGGGGAGTAGAGACCCAGTACTTC.

The DNA of the CDR3 is TGCGCCAGCAGAAGGGGGCAGAATTACGAGCAGTACTTC. This sequence encodes CASRRGQNYEQYF. This rearrangement joins TRBV5-1 to TRBJ2-7, with 7 bases identical to TRBD1. With 5 bases clipped from V and 4 bases from J, the junction kept 6 bases outside the gene matches. The CDR3 contains 13 residues. CDR1 and CDR2 (germline): SGHRS, YFSETQ.

This clone was detected only once. V and J are TRBV7-8 and TRBJ2-7, with 10 nucleotides matching TRBD1. Looked up from germline, CDR1 is SGHVS and CDR2 is FQNEAQ. Germline trimming cut 5 bases from V and 2 bases from J; bases unmatched to any gene: 6. The CDR3 is 15 amino acids. The CDR3 is CASSPGQGGPYEQYF. DNA for the CDR3: TGTGCCAGCAGCCCAGGACAGGGGGGTCCCTACGAGCAGTACTTC.

The chain joins TRBV14 to TRBJ1-1; D call uncertain. The CDR3 length is 14 residues. In germline, CDR1 is SGHDN, CDR2 FVKESK. V lost 2 bases to trimming and J lost 5 bases, with 12 bases between them. The CDR3 here is CASSQHKRGTEAFF. The CDR3 DNA reads TGTGCCAGCAGCCAACACAAGCGGGGAACTGAAGCTTTCTTT.

The rearrangement joins TRBV10-3 to TRBJ1-1; D is possibly TRBD1 (6 bases). Between the trimmed V and J ends, which lost 2 bases and 1 base, there was a span of 11 bases. Per the germline V gene, CDR1 is ENHRY and CDR2 is SYGVKD. The CDR3 sequence is 15 residues long. The CDR3 DNA reads TGTGCCATCAGTGAGAGTACAGGGAGGAACACTGAAGCTTTCTTT. Encoded protein: CAISESTGRNTEAFF.

V usage is TRBV10-3 and J usage is TRBJ2-3; 7 bases map to TRBD2. V shed 7 bases, J shed 6 bases, and the junction held 10 bases outside the gene matches. The CDR3 loop spans 14 amino acids. From germline, CDR1 is ENHRY and CDR2 SYGVKD. CDR3 sequence reads: CAINGGRGGDTQYF. CDR3 DNA: TGTGCCATCAACGGCGGGAGAGGAGGGGATACGCAGTATTTT.

The genes are TRBV3-1 (or the pseudogene TRBV3-2) and TRBJ2-1; TRBD2 agrees at 7 bases. Trimming took 5 bases from V and 5 from J; bases not matched to a gene: 3. Germline CDR1 LGHDT, CDR2 YNNKEL (reference sequence). The CDR3 length is 13 residues. Written as DNA, the CDR3 is TGTGCCAGCAGCTACACTAGCGACAATGAGCAGTTCTTC. This translates into CASSYTSDNEQFF.

This chain uses TRBV7-9 with TRBJ2-3, with 11 bases identical to TRBD2. J gave up 5 bases and V 5 bases, and 6 bases lay outside the gene matches. CDR1 and CDR2 from the germline V gene are SEHNR and FQNEAQ (reference sequence). The CDR3 is 15 residues long. The DNA for the CDR3 is TGTGCCAGCAGCCCCTCTAGCGGGAGGCAAGATACGCAGTATTTT. This codes for CASSPSSGRQDTQYF.

V is TRBV7-9 and J is TRBJ2-7; TRBD1 matches 7 bases. CDR1 and CDR2 from the germline V gene are SEHNR and FQNEAQ (reference sequence). The CDR3 spans 13 residues. V was pared by 6 bases and J by 2 bases, with 4 bases of the junction left unmatched. The CDR3 loop is CASSLTGTYEQYF. The CDR3 nucleotides are TGTGCCAGCAGTTTGACAGGGACCTACGAGCAGTACTTC.

This clone showed up just a few times. This sequence joins TRBV24-1 and TRBJ1-2; TRBD1 might be the D (5 bases). CDR1 and CDR2 (germline): KGHDR, SFDVKD. CDR3 length: 15 amino acids. V dropped 3 bases and J dropped 7 bases, with 17 bases sitting between them. CDR3 nucleotides: TGTGCCACCAGTGATGCCGACAGTCTTGGCTTTGGCTACACCTTC. It is translated as CATSDADSLGFGYTF.

The CDR3 sequence: CASSLGAGEVYEQYF. The CDR3 DNA reads TGTGCCAGCAGTTTAGGGGCGGGAGAGGTTTACGAGCAGTACTTC. This chain joins TRBV27 and TRBJ2-7; 7 positions match TRBD2. V lost 2 bases to trimming and J lost 4 bases; unmatched junction nucleotides: 8. There are 15 residues in the CDR3. Germline V gene lookup returns CDR1 MNHEY and CDR2 SMNVEV (reference sequence).

This chain connects TRBV19 to TRBJ1-1; 9 nucleotides align to TRBD1. Germline V gene lookup returns CDR1 LNHDA and CDR2 SQIVND (reference sequence). The CDR3 loop spans 13 amino acids. V was clipped by 7 bases and J by 4 bases; unmatched bases: 4. CDR3 sequence reads: CASTKDRGTEAFF. In DNA form, the CDR3 reads TGTGCCAGTACCAAGGACAGGGGCACTGAAGCTTTCTTT.

V gene TRBV7-3 combines with J gene TRBJ2-7; 9 bases map to TRBD1. The CDR3 runs 14 residues. The germline V gene has CDR1 SGHTA and CDR2 FQGTGA. After removal of 4 bases from V and 6 bases from J, the junction contained 7 bases not matched to a gene. The CDR3 loop is CASSSGTGFGEQYF. The CDR3 DNA reads as TGTGCCAGCAGCTCCGGGACAGGGTTCGGCGAGCAGTACTTC.

The chain couples TRBV7-8 to TRBJ2-7, with D possibly TRBD1 on 6 matching bases. Germline CDR1 SGHVS, CDR2 FQNEAQ. The length of the CDR3 is 15 residues. V gave up 5 bases and J gave up 3 bases, with 17 bases separating them. The CDR3 nucleotides read TGTGCCAGCAGCCGAGCGGCAGGGGCTAGCTACGAGCAGTACTTC. It encodes CASSRAAGASYEQYF.